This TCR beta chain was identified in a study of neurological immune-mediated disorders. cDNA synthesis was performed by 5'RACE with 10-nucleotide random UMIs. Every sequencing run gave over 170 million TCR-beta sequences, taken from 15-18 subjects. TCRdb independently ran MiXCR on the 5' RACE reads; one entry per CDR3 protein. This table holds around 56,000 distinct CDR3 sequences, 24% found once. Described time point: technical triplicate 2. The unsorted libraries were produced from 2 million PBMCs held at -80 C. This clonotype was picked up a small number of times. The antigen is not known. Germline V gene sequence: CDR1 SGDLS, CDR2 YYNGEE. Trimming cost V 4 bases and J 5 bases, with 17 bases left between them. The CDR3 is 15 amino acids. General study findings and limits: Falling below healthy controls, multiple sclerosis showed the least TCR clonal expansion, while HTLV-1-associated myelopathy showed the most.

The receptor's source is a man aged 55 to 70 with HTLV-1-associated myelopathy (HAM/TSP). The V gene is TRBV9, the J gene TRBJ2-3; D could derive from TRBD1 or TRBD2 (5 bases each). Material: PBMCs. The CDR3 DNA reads TGTGCCAGCAGCCTCGCCCCCGGGACCCGAGATACGCAGTATTTT. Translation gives CASSLAPGTRDTQYF.